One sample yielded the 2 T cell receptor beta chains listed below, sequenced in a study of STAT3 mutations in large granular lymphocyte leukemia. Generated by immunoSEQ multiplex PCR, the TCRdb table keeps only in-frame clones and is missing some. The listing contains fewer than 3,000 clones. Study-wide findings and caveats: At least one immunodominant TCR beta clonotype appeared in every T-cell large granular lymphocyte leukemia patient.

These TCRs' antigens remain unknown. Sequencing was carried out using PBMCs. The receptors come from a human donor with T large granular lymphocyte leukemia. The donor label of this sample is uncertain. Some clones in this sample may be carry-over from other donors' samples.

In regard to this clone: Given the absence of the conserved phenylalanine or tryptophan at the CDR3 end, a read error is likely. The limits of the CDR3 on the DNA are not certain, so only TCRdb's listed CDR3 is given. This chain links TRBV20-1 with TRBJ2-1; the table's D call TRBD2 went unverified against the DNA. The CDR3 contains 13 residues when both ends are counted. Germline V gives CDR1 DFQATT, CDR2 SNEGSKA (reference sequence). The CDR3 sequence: CSARDPIAGGGNE.

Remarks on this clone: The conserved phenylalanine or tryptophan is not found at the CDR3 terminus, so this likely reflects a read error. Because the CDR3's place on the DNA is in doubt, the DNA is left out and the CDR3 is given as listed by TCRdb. Here the CDR3 reads CASSPRTTGE. The gene calls are TRBV11-3 and TRBJ2-2; no DNA check was done on the table's D call, TRBD1. The V gene's germline CDR1 is SGHNT and CDR2 YENEEA. The CDR3 is 10 amino acids long, termini counted.